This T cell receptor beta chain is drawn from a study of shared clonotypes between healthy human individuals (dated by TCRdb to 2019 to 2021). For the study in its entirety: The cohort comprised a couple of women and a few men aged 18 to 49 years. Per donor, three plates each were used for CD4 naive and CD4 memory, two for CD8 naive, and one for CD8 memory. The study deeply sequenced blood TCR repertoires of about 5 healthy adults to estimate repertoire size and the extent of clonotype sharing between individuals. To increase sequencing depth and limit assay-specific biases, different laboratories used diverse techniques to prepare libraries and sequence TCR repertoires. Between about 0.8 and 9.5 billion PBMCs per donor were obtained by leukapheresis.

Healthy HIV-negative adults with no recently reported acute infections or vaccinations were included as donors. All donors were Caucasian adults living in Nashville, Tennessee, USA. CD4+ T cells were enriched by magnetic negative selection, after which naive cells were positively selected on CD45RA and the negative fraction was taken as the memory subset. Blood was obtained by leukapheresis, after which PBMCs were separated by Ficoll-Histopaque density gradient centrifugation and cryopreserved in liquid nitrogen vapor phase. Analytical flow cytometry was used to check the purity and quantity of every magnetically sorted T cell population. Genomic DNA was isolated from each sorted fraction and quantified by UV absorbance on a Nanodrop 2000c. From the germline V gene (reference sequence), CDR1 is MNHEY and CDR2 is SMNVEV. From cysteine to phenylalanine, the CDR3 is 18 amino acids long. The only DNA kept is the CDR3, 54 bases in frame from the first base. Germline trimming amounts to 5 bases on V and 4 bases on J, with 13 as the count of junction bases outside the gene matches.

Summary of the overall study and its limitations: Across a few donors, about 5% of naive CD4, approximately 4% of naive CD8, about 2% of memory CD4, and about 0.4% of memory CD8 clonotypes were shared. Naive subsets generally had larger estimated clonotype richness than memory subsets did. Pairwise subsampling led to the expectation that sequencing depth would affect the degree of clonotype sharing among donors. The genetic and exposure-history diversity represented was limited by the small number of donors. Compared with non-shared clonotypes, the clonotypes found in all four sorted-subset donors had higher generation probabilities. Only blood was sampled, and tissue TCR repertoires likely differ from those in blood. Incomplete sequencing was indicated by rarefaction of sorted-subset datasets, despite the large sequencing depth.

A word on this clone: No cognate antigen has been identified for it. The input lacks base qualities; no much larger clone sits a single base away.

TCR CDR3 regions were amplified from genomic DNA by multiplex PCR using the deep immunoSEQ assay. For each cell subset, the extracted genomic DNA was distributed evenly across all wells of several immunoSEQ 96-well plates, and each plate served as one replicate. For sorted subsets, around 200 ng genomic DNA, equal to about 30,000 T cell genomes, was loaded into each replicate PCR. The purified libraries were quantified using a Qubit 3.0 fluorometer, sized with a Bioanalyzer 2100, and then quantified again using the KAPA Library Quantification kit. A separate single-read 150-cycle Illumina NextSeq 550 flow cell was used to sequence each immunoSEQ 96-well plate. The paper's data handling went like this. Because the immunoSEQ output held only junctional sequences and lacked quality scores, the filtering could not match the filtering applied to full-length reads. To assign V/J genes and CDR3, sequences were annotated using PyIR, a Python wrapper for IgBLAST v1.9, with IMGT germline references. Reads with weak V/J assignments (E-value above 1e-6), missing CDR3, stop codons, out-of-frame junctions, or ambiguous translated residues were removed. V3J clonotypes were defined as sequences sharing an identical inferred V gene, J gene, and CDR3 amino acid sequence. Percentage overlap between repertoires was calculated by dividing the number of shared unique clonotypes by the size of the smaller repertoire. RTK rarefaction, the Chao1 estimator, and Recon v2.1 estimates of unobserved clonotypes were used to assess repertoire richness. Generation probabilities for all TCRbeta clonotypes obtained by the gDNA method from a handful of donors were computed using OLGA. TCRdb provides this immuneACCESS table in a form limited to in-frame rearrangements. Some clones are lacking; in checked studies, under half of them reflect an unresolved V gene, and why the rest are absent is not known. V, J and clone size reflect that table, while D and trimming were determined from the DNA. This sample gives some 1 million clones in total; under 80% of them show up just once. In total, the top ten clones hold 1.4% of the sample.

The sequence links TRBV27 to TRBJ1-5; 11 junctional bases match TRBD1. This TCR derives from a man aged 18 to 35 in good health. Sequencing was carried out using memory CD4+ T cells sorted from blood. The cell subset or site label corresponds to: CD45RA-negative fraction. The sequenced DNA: TGTGCCAGCAGTCATAAAGGGACAGGGGGGACGTTAAATCAGCCCCAGCATTTT. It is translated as CASSHKGTGGTLNQPQHF.